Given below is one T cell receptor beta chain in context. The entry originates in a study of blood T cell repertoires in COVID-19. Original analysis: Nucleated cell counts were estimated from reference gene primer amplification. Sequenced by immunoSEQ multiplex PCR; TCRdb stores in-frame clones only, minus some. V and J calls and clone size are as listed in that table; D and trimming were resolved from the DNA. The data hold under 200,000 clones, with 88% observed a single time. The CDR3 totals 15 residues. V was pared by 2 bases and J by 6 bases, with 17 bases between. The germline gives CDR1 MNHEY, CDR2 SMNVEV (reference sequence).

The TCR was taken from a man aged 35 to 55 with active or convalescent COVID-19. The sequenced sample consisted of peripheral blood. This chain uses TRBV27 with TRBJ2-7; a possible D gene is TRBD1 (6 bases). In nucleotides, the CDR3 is TGTGCCAGCAGTTTAGTCGGGGACATAAGGCTCGAGCAGTACTTC. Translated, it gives CASSLVGDIRLEQYF.